These T cell receptor beta chains were read from a single sample in a study of human T cells and chemical hapten exposure. MiXCR, run by TCRdb on the RACE reads, gives a single entry per CDR3 protein. The sample lists 250,000 or so distinct CDR3 sequences, over 8% seen once, with 2% to 3% in the top ten. Sequencing was performed on whole blood, taken in connection with sensitization to the hapten diphenylcyclopropenone (DPC). The receptors here all came from a woman aged 40-49 years with alopecia areata. Some clones in this sample may be carry-over from other donors' samples. CDR3s include the opening cysteine and the closing phenylalanine or tryptophan. Fields, in order: CDR3 length, V gene, D gene, J gene, clone size, CDR3 DNA, CDR3 protein. D genes are given only for firm matches. Size is stated for part of the rows, as once, few or many counts, or as a class when the clone is expanded.

>12|TRBV6-2/TRBV6-3|.|TRBJ2-3|few
TGTGCCACCCATGCCGTCACAGATACGCAGTATTTT
CATHAVTDTQYF
>13|TRBV4-3|.|TRBJ2-7|few
TGCGCCAGCAGCCCCCGGACAGAGGACGAGCAGTACTTC
CASSPRTEDEQYF
>15|TRBV5-1|.|TRBJ2-1|.
TGCGCCAGCAGCTTGGAAGGACAGTACTACAATGAGCAGTTCTTC
CASSLEGQYYNEQFF
>16|TRBV28|.|TRBJ2-1|.
TGTGCCAGCAGTTTATTGGTCCCTAGCTCCTACAATGAGCAGTTCTTC
CASSLLVPSSYNEQFF
>14|TRBV18|.|TRBJ2-3|many
TGTGCCAGCTCACCCGGGGTAGGAACAGATACGCAGTATTTT
CASSPGVGTDTQYF
>13|TRBV12-3/TRBV12-4|TRBD1|TRBJ1-1|.
TGTGCCAGCAGGGAACAGGGGGCGTTTGCAGCTTTCTTT
CASREQGAFAAFF
>14|TRBV20-1|TRBD2|TRBJ2-7|few
TGCAGTGCGAGAGGACCGACTAGCACGGACGAGCAGTACTTC
CSARGPTSTDEQYF
>11|TRBV6-6|.|TRBJ2-1|few
TGTGCCAGCAGTTACTCGACTTTGCGGTTCTTC
CASSYSTLRFF
>14|TRBV20-1|TRBD1|TRBJ2-3|.
TGCAGTGCAAAGACAGGGGGGAGTACAGATACGCAGTATTTT
CSAKTGGSTDTQYF
>13|TRBV7-8|.|TRBJ2-1|.
TGTGCCAGCAGCTTAGTCCCCCGACATGAGCAGTTCTTC
CASSLVPRHEQFF
>15|TRBV3-1|.|TRBJ1-4|few
TGTGCCAGCAGCCAAGATAGGGGCCTTAATGAAAAACTGTTTTTT
CASSQDRGLNEKLFF
>13|TRBV27|.|TRBJ2-1|.
TGTGCCAGCAGTTTCCGCCGCTACAATGAGCAGTTCTTC
CASSFRRYNEQFF
>15|TRBV20-1|TRBD1|TRBJ1-1|many
TGCAGTGCTCGAGACAGGGGCCGGGGAAACACTGAAGCTTTCTTT
CSARDRGRGNTEAFF
>15|TRBV6-5|.|TRBJ1-6|.
TGTGCCAGCAGTTACTCCGGACAGTCGGGTTCACCCCTCCACTTT
CASSYSGQSGSPLHF
>15|TRBV3-1|.|TRBJ2-7|.
TGTGCCAGCAGCCCCCAAGGGGGTAGTTCCTACGAGCAGTACTTC
CASSPQGGSSYEQYF
>13|TRBV12-3/TRBV12-4|.|TRBJ2-3|few
TGTGCCAGCAGTTATAGCGCGCGTGGTACGCAGTATTTT
CASSYSARGTQYF
>14|TRBV5-1|.|TRBJ2-2|.
TGCGCCAGCAGCCCGACTAGAAACACCGGGGAGCTGTTTTTT
CASSPTRNTGELFF
>16|TRBV5-1|TRBD1|TRBJ2-1|few
TGCGCCAGCAGCTGGAGACAGGGGGCGCGTGACAATGAGCAGTTCTTC
CASSWRQGARDNEQFF
>14|TRBV5-1|.|TRBJ1-1|.
TGTGCCAGCAGCTTATGGACACGGAACACTGAAGCTTTCTTT
CASSLWTRNTEAFF
>14|TRBV20-1|.|TRBJ2-3|.
TGCAGTGCTTCAATCGGGACTCCGACAGATACGCAGTATTTT
CSASIGTPTDTQYF
>15|TRBV2|TRBD1|TRBJ1-5|.
TGTGCCAGCAGTGAAAGGACAGGGGGTAATCAGCCCCAGCATTTT
CASSERTGGNQPQHF
>14|TRBV5-4|.|TRBJ1-4|.
TGTGCCAGCTACCTCCAGGGAGTTAATGAAAAACTGTTTTTT
CASYLQGVNEKLFF
>13|TRBV10-3|.|TRBJ1-5|few
TGTGCCATCAGTGACAGGGGAGGGCAGCCCCAGCATTTT
CAISDRGGQPQHF
>18|TRBV27|.|TRBJ2-2|few
TGTGCCAGCAGTTTCAAACCCAGATGGATGGCGAACACCGGGGAGCTGTTTTTT
CASSFKPRWMANTGELFF